This entry lists 26 T cell receptor beta chains sequenced from one sample in a study of T cell responses to AZD1222 COVID-19 vaccine (dated by TCRdb to the early 2020s). The sample's time point label, decoded: baseline before first vaccination. The library was generated by the immunoSEQ multiplex PCR assay. This immuneACCESS table, as held by TCRdb, lists in-frame sequences with V and J called but not all clones. Of the missing ones, under half trace to an unresolved V gene in checked studies; the others have no known cause. This sample gives more than 110,000 clones in total; 85% to 95% of them show up just once. The top ten clonotypes cover over 7.5% of the sample. The source was peripheral blood, collected on day 0 of AZD1222 vaccination. These receptors all come from an adult in good health.

The V call is TRBV9, the J call TRBJ2-2; 9 nucleotides line up with TRBD1. The CDR3 loop spans 14 amino acids. The ends lost 4 bases at V and 6 bases at J; junction bases unmatched: 4. Per germline, CDR1 SGDLS and CDR2 YYNGEE. CDR3 in amino acids: CASSPGTGPGELFF. CDR3 sequence (DNA): TGTGCCAGCAGCCCAGGGACAGGGCCCGGGGAGCTGTTTTTT.

This chain connects TRBV28 to TRBJ1-2, with TRBD1 matching over 11 bases. CDR1 and CDR2 from the germline V gene are MDHEN and SYDVKM. V lost 6 bases to trimming and J lost 7 bases; unmatched junction nucleotides: 10. This CDR3 is built from 15 residues. Written as DNA, the CDR3 is TGTGCCAGCAGCCGAGGACAGGGGGCGGAAGGTGGCTACACCTTC. Translated, it gives CASSRGQGAEGGYTF.

The chain joins TRBV4-1 to TRBJ2-3, with 8 bases aligning to TRBD2. This CDR3 spans 16 amino acids. Germline CDR1 MGHRA, CDR2 YSYEKL. V lost 2 bases to trimming and J lost 0 bases; unmatched junction nucleotides: 4. CDR3 DNA: TGCGCCAGCAGCCAATTAGCGGGACCTAGCACAGATACGCAGTATTTT. Translated, it gives CASSQLAGPSTDTQYF.

The rearrangement uses TRBV28 and TRBJ1-5, with D possibly TRBD1 on 5 matching bases. CDR1 and CDR2 (germline): MDHEN, SYDVKM. Trimming pared 0 bases from V and 6 bases from J, leaving 12 bases between. This CDR3 is built from 15 residues. CDR3 nucleotides: TGTGCCAGCAGTTTATGGGTGGGGACGTTTCAGCCCCAGCATTTT. This codes for CASSLWVGTFQPQHF.

V usage is TRBV2 and J usage is TRBJ2-3; 11 bases agree with TRBD1. Germline loops: CDR1 SNHLY, CDR2 FYNNEI. CDR3 length equals 15 residues. J gave up 5 bases and V 7 bases, and 8 bases lay outside the gene matches. The CDR3 DNA reads TGTGCCAGCATGCCGGACAGGGGGCGGGGAGATACGCAGTATTTT. It translates to CASMPDRGRGDTQYF.

The chain combines TRBV10-3 with TRBJ2-7; possible D gene TRBD2, 6 bases. V shed 3 bases and J shed 4 bases, with 13 bases lying between them. The CDR3 contains 14 residues. Germline assignment: CDR1 ENHRY and CDR2 SYGVKD. The CDR3 spells CAISDGGGGYEQYF. The DNA for the CDR3 is TGTGCCATCAGTGATGGTGGGGGAGGTTACGAGCAGTACTTC.

The V call is TRBV5-1, the J call TRBJ2-5; 12 nucleotides align to TRBD2. Germline CDR1 SGHRS, CDR2 YFSETQ. With V trimmed by 5 bases and J by 4 bases, 12 bases remained unmatched. The CDR3 extends over 17 amino acids. CDR3 region: CASSYSPTSGSGETQYF. For the CDR3, the DNA is TGCGCCAGCAGTTACTCCCCGACTAGCGGGAGTGGAGAGACCCAGTACTTC.

The rearrangement uses TRBV10-3 and TRBJ1-4, with no clear D. V was trimmed by 0 bases and J by 5 bases, leaving 7 bases between them. This CDR3 comprises 14 residues. The germline V gene has CDR1 ENHRY and CDR2 SYGVKD. The DNA of the CDR3 is TGTGCCATCAGTGAGTCCCGAAGGAATGAAAAACTGTTTTTT. Translated: CAISESRRNEKLFF.

CDR3 bases: TGTGCCTGGAGTCCGACTGACTGGTCTCCCTACGAGCAGTACTTC. This gives the protein CAWSPTDWSPYEQYF. This chain uses TRBV30 with TRBJ2-7; the D is unclear. The V end lost 2 bases, the J end lost 2 bases, and 16 bases lay between the germline ends. The germline CDR1 and CDR2 sequences are GTSNPN and SVGIG (reference sequence). This CDR3 has 15 amino acids.

CDR3 amino acids: CSVEDRADEQYF. CDR3 bases: TGCAGCGTTGAAGATCGGGCGGACGAGCAGTACTTC. This chain connects TRBV29-1 to TRBJ2-7; the D is unclear. V lost 0 bases to trimming and J lost 5 bases, with 8 bases between them. The CDR3 runs to 12 residues. CDR1 is SQVTM, CDR2 ANQGSEA, per germline.

A single count supports this clone. The chain couples TRBV5-1 to TRBJ2-1; 11 nucleotides line up with TRBD1. This CDR3 region has 16 residues. With V trimmed by 7 bases and J by 7 bases, 13 bases remained unmatched. Germline V gene data show CDR1 as SGHRS and CDR2 as YFSETQ. CDR3 bases: TGCGCCAGCCGGCTCGCTCTGGACAGGGGGCAAAATGAGCAGTTCTTC. This encodes CASRLALDRGQNEQFF.

The chain uses TRBV27 and TRBJ2-7; the match to TRBD1 covers 9 bases. The CDR3 runs 15 residues. Germline V CDR1 and CDR2: MNHEY, SMNVEV (reference sequence). Trimming at V came to 6 bases and at J to 3 bases, leaving 9 bases not matched to a gene. The CDR3 region is CASRRLPGQGYEQYF. DNA of the CDR3: TGTGCCAGCAGACGTCTCCCGGGACAGGGCTACGAGCAGTACTTC.

The genes are TRBV15 and TRBJ2-5; D is ambiguous. The CDR3 sequence is 14 residues long. The V end was cut by 1 base, the J end by 4 bases, with 10 bases between. CDR1 and CDR2 (germline): LNHNV, YYDKDF (reference sequence). The CDR3 reads CATSRGPGGETQYF. The CDR3 coding sequence is TGTGCCACCAGCAGAGGACCTGGTGGAGAGACCCAGTACTTC.

This clone appeared a single time. V usage is TRBV7-9 and J usage is TRBJ2-5; 9 bases are a match to TRBD2. CDR1 SEHNR and CDR2 FQNEAQ come from the germline V gene (reference sequence). The CDR3 has 15 amino acids. The ends lost 5 bases at V and 2 bases at J; junction bases unmatched: 6. CDR3: CASSPISGGQETQYF. CDR3 DNA: TGTGCCAGCAGCCCCATTAGCGGGGGTCAAGAGACCCAGTACTTC. The complete variable domain, with remaining parts taken from reference TRBV7-9 and TRBJ2-5, reads DTGVSQNPRHKITKRGQNVTFRCDPISEHNRLYWYRQTLGQGPEFLTYFQNEAQLEKSRLLSDRFSAERPKGSFSTLEIQRTEQGDSAMYLCASSPISGGQETQYFGPGTRLLVL.

This rearrangement joins TRBV3-1 (or the pseudogene TRBV3-2) to TRBJ1-6; possible D gene TRBD1, 6 bases. Per the germline V gene, CDR1 is LGHDT and CDR2 is YNNKEL (reference sequence). CDR3 size: 14 residues. Trimming pared 3 bases from V and 10 bases from J, leaving 13 bases between. CDR3 DNA: TGTGCCAGCAGCCAGGAAACAGGGAGCTCACCCCTCCACTTT. This gives the protein CASSQETGSSPLHF.

This rearrangement joins TRBV4-1 to TRBJ1-5, with D maybe TRBD1 (6 bases). From germline, CDR1 is MGHRA and CDR2 YSYEKL. Trimming shortened V by 1 base and J by 0 bases, and 10 bases separated the two germline ends. The CDR3 is made up of 16 amino acids. CDR3 DNA: TGCGCCAGCAGCCAAGGGACAGCTTATAGCAATCAGCCCCAGCATTTT. Its translation: CASSQGTAYSNQPQHF.

The CDR3 loop reads CASSLDRETQYF. DNA for the CDR3: TGTGCCAGCAGCTTAGATCGAGAGACCCAGTACTTC. The V gene is TRBV11-2, the J gene TRBJ2-5; no clear D gene. Germline CDR1 and CDR2: SGHAT and FQNNGV. The CDR3 is 12 residues long. Trimming removed 0 bases from V and 4 bases from J, with 3 bases in between.

J is TRBJ2-3 and V is TRBV19; D is uncertain. The germline V and J ends were trimmed by 6 bases and 4 bases, with 17 bases remaining between them. CDR3 length equals 15 residues. Germline V gene sequence: CDR1 LNHDA, CDR2 SQIVND (reference sequence). The CDR3 is CASSNIVVRADTQYF. CDR3 coding DNA: TGTGCCAGTAGCAACATAGTTGTTAGGGCAGATACGCAGTATTTT.

The chain uses TRBV9 and TRBJ2-7; possible D gene TRBD1, 6 bases. The CDR3 runs to 16 residues. Trimming cost V 0 bases and J 2 bases, with 15 bases left between them. CDR1 SGDLS and CDR2 YYNGEE come from the germline V gene. CDR3 bases: TGTGCCAGCAGCGTAGGGACAGCGATAGCCGCCTACGAGCAGTACTTC. Translated: CASSVGTAIAAYEQYF.

The J gene is TRBJ1-3, the V gene TRBV18; 9 nucleotides agree with TRBD1. The V segment lost 3 bases and the J segment 2 bases; nucleotides outside the gene matches: 5. The length of the CDR3 is 16 residues. The germline V gene encodes CDR1 KGHSH and CDR2 LQKENI. CDR3 coding DNA: TGTGCCAGCTCACCGGGACAGGGTGTCGCTGGAAACACCATATATTTT. As protein: CASSPGQGVAGNTIYF.

This chain connects TRBV2 to TRBJ2-5; D uncertain. Germline CDR1 is SNHLY and CDR2 is FYNNEI. Between the trimmed V and J ends, which lost 2 bases and 1 base, there was a span of 5 bases. There are 13 residues in the CDR3. In nucleotides, the CDR3 is TGTGCCAGCAGTGAAACGAGCCAAGAGACCCAGTACTTC. Residues: CASSETSQETQYF.

J is TRBJ1-2 and V is TRBV28, with D tentatively TRBD1 (6 bases). V gave up 4 bases and J gave up 10 bases, with 13 bases separating them. CDR1 and CDR2 (germline): MDHEN, SYDVKM. The CDR3 consists of 12 residues. CDR3 sequence (DNA): TGTGCCAGCAGTTGGCCAGGGGCCGACTACACCTTC. Its translation: CASSWPGADYTF.

The gene calls are TRBV2 and TRBJ1-1; TRBD1 aligns across 9 bases. Germline loops: CDR1 SNHLY, CDR2 FYNNEI. The CDR3 is 14 amino acids. V shed 6 bases and J 6 bases; nucleotides not matched to a gene: 8. Here the CDR3 DNA reads TGTGCCAGCAGCCCACAGGGGGCGGCGGCTGAAGCTTTCTTT. It yields the protein CASSPQGAAAEAFF.

The chain carries TRBV30 and TRBJ2-1, with D possibly TRBD2 on 5 matching bases. Looked up from germline, CDR1 is GTSNPN and CDR2 is SVGIG (reference sequence). This CDR3 has 13 amino acids. Trimming removed 1 base at V and 4 bases at J, with 8 bases between. The CDR3 region has the DNA TGTGCCTGGAGTGCCGGACTTTACAATGAGCAGTTCTTC. Its protein is CAWSAGLYNEQFF.

This chain joins TRBV18 and TRBJ2-3, with a weak D call TRBD2 (5 bases). The germline gives CDR1 KGHSH, CDR2 LQKENI. V was clipped by 5 bases and J by 0 bases, with 12 bases between them. This CDR3 region has 15 residues. CDR3 residues: CASSASGLSTDTQYF. The CDR3 region has the DNA TGTGCCAGCTCAGCATCCGGACTTAGCACAGATACGCAGTATTTT.

This chain links TRBV7-2 with TRBJ1-1; a possible D gene is TRBD1 (5 bases). CDR1 SGHTA and CDR2 FQGNSA come from the germline V gene. The CDR3 extends over 15 amino acids. V lost 5 bases and J lost 1, with 14 bases in between. CDR3 DNA: TGTGCCAGCAGCACCACCCCGGGGGGGAACACTGAAGCTTTCTTT. Amino acid sequence: CASSTTPGGNTEAFF.